The next 4 T cell receptor beta chains were all read from a single sample in a study of T-cell reconstitution after alpha-beta-depleted transplantation in children. Construction of the TCRbeta library involved unique molecular identifiers. Using its own MiXCR run on the PCR reads, TCRdb lists one record per CDR3 protein. The sample includes 610,000 or so distinct CDR3 sequences, more than 20% of them seen just once. The source material was PBMCs, sampled before TCRalphabeta/CD19-depleted stem cell transplant. Receptors were obtained from a boy under two years old with Wiskott-Aldrich syndrome, due to receive a stem cell transplant.

CDR3 loop: CASSRRLAEETQYF. For the CDR3, the DNA is TGTGCCAGCAGTCGAAGACTAGCGGAAGAGACCCAGTACTTC. The rearrangement links TRBV12-3 or TRBV12-4 to TRBJ2-5; 9 nucleotides match TRBD2. Trimming removed 5 bases from V and 3 bases from J; junction bases left unmatched: 4. The CDR3 length is 14 residues.

This chain links TRBV28 with TRBJ1-1, with D hard to call. The CDR3 loop spans 13 amino acids. Trimming pared 6 bases from V and 5 bases from J, leaving 13 bases between. CDR1 MDHEN and CDR2 SYDVKM come from the germline V gene. The CDR3 DNA sequence: TGTGCCAGCAGCCCACTTGGTTGGACTGAAGCTTTCTTT. Encoded protein: CASSPLGWTEAFF.

V usage is TRBV27 and J usage is TRBJ2-5; 12 bases fit TRBD2. This CDR3 comprises 17 residues. V dropped 4 bases and J dropped 4; count of bases not matched to a gene: 10. Germline assignment: CDR1 MNHEY and CDR2 SMNVEV (reference sequence). The CDR3: CASSSLGLAGTLETQYF. CDR3 coding DNA: TGTGCCAGCAGTTCCCTGGGACTAGCGGGCACACTAGAGACCCAGTACTTC.

The sample holds a few counts of this clonotype. The gene calls are TRBV20-1 and TRBJ1-5; D is undetermined. Germline V gene lookup returns CDR1 DFQATT and CDR2 SNEGSKA (reference sequence). There are 12 residues in the CDR3. The germline V and J ends were trimmed by 3 bases and 4 bases, with 7 bases remaining between them. CDR3 DNA: TGCAGTGCTAGTTCTAATAATCAGCCCCAGCATTTT. Its translation is CSASSNNQPQHF.